This is a list of T cell receptor beta chains from one sample in a study of T cells in Graves' hyperthyroidism and ophthalmopathy. TCRdb ran MiXCR on the multiplex PCR reads and lists one entry per CDR3 protein. The table shows about 400,000 distinct CDR3 sequences, with approximately 15% occurring only once. The sequenced sample was blood. Receptors originate from a woman between 18 and 30 years old with Graves' hyperthyroidism. CDR3s include the opening cysteine and the closing phenylalanine or tryptophan. A D gene is named only where the DNA matches it firmly. The size field is filled for only some rows; it gives once, few, many or a size class.

V gene: TRBV19
J gene: TRBJ2-7
D gene: TRBD1
clone size: .
CDR3 DNA: TGTGCCAGTAGTAGACAGGGGGCGATCAACGAGCAGTACTTC
CDR3 protein: CASSRQGAINEQYF

V gene: TRBV20-1
J gene: TRBJ1-5
D gene: .
clone size: many
CDR3 DNA: TGCAGTGCTACAGGGGACTCCAATCAGCCCCAGCATTTT
CDR3 protein: CSATGDSNQPQHF

V gene: TRBV2
J gene: TRBJ2-7
D gene: TRBD1
clone size: many
CDR3 DNA: TGTGCCAGCAGGTTCCCCGGGACAGGAGACGAGCAGTACTTC
CDR3 protein: CASRFPGTGDEQYF

V gene: TRBV6-6
J gene: TRBJ2-3
D gene: .
clone size: many
CDR3 DNA: TGTGCCAGCAGTTCTTGGACAGGCACAGATACGCAGTATTTT
CDR3 protein: CASSSWTGTDTQYF

V gene: TRBV7-9
J gene: TRBJ2-2
D gene: TRBD2
clone size: many
CDR3 DNA: TGTGCCAGCAGCCTGGGACTAGAAGGCGGGGAGCTGTTTTTT
CDR3 protein: CASSLGLEGGELFF

V gene: TRBV19
J gene: TRBJ2-7
D gene: .
clone size: many
CDR3 DNA: TGTGCCAGTAGTCTAACAGGGATTGGAGAGCAGTACTTC
CDR3 protein: CASSLTGIGEQYF

V gene: TRBV6-5
J gene: TRBJ2-5
D gene: .
clone size: many
CDR3 DNA: TGTGCCAGCAGTTACGGGGGGTACCAAGAGACCCAGTACTTC
CDR3 protein: CASSYGGYQETQYF

V gene: TRBV7-3
J gene: TRBJ2-1
D gene: .
clone size: many
CDR3 DNA: TGTGCCAGCAGCTTGCAGGCGGACTCCTACAATGAGCAGTTCTTC
CDR3 protein: CASSLQADSYNEQFF

V gene: TRBV2
J gene: TRBJ1-5
D gene: TRBD1
clone size: many
CDR3 DNA: TGTGCCAGCACGCCCCGACAGGGGAGCAATCAGCCCCAGCATTTT
CDR3 protein: CASTPRQGSNQPQHF

V gene: TRBV12-3/TRBV12-4
J gene: TRBJ1-1
D gene: TRBD1
clone size: many
CDR3 DNA: TGTGCCAGCAGGACAGGGGGGACTGAAGCTTTCTTT
CDR3 protein: CASRTGGTEAFF

V gene: TRBV11-3
J gene: TRBJ2-1
D gene: .
clone size: many
CDR3 DNA: TGTGCCAGCAGCTTAATCCATGAGCAGTTCTTC
CDR3 protein: CASSLIHEQFF

V gene: TRBV10-3
J gene: TRBJ2-7
D gene: TRBD2
clone size: many
CDR3 DNA: TGTGCCATCAGAGCGGGAGGGCCAGCCAGCGAGCAGTACTTC
CDR3 protein: CAIRAGGPASEQYF

V gene: TRBV20-1
J gene: TRBJ2-1
D gene: TRBD2
clone size: many
CDR3 DNA: TGCAGTGCTAGAGATCTCACTAGCGGGAAGAACTACAATGAGCAGTTCTTC
CDR3 protein: CSARDLTSGKNYNEQFF

V gene: TRBV12-3/TRBV12-4
J gene: TRBJ1-2
D gene: .
clone size: .
CDR3 DNA: TGTGCCAGCAGTTCCACAGACTATGGCTACACCTTC
CDR3 protein: CASSSTDYGYTF

V gene: TRBV7-3
J gene: TRBJ1-2
D gene: .
clone size: many
CDR3 DNA: TGTGCCAGCAGCTTAGTTCCAGCGAGTGGCTACACCTTC
CDR3 protein: CASSLVPASGYTF

V gene: TRBV7-3
J gene: TRBJ2-5
D gene: .
clone size: many
CDR3 DNA: TGTGCCAGCAGCTCCCAGACTGGGTACCAAGAGACCCAGTACTTC
CDR3 protein: CASSSQTGYQETQYF

V gene: TRBV29-1
J gene: TRBJ2-3
D gene: .
clone size: many
CDR3 DNA: TGCAGCGTTGCCCGCATGGACGGAAGCACAGATACGCAGTATTTT
CDR3 protein: CSVARMDGSTDTQYF